This is a list of T cell receptor beta chains from one sample in a study of CD8 T cells in ankylosing spondylitis. TCRdb reprocessed the 5' RACE reads with MiXCR, giving one entry per CDR3 protein. The table has around 890,000 distinct CDR3 sequences, about 10% seen once; the top ten hold approximately 0.51%. The source material was blood, either unsorted or a sorted T cell fraction (not recorded which). These receptors all stem from a male donor with ankylosing spondylitis. The CDR3 runs from the conserved cysteine through the conserved F or W. D genes are given only for firm matches. Expanded clones are given a class, and other clones once, few, many or no size at all.

>few|TRBV5-1|TRBJ2-7|TRBD1
CASSSGTGEYEQYF
TGCGCCAGCAGCTCCGGGACAGGGGAGTACGAGCAGTACTTC
>-|TRBV7-8|TRBJ1-5|TRBD1
CASSGGQPNQPQHF
TGTGCCAGCAGCGGGGGACAGCCTAATCAGCCCCAGCATTTT
>-|TRBV4-3|TRBJ1-2|-
CASSQGRFYGYTF
TGCGCCAGCAGCCAAGGCAGGTTCTATGGCTACACCTTC
>-|TRBV10-3|TRBJ1-3|TRBD1
CAISENRGRGNTIYF
TGTGCCATCAGTGAGAACAGGGGGCGAGGAAACACCATATATTTT
>-|TRBV5-1|TRBJ2-2|-
CASSVRQYTGELFF
TGCGCCAGCAGCGTCCGACAGTACACCGGGGAGCTGTTTTTT
>-|TRBV10-3|TRBJ2-1|-
CAISEDLSSYNEQFF
TGTGCCATCAGTGAGGACTTGTCCTCCTACAATGAGCAGTTCTTC
>-|TRBV7-2|TRBJ2-1|-
CASSLSGSDLQRFF
TGTGCCAGCAGCTTAAGCGGGTCGGACCTTCAAAGGTTCTTC
>few|TRBV20-1|TRBJ1-2|-
CSAVGRVLGYTF
TGCAGTGCCGTCGGCAGGGTTCTTGGCTACACCTTC
>-|TRBV6-1|TRBJ1-4|TRBD1
CASSEAAGGREKLFF
TGTGCCAGCAGTGAAGCTGCAGGGGGACGGGAAAAACTGTTTTTT
>-|TRBV20-1|TRBJ2-7|-
CSARPPGRGRLEQYF
TGCAGTGCTAGACCCCCGGGACGGGGCCGGCTCGAGCAGTACTTC
>few|TRBV10-1|TRBJ2-7|TRBD2
CASNPLADSYEQYF
TGCGCCAGCAATCCACTAGCGGACTCCTACGAGCAGTACTTC
>-|TRBV5-5|TRBJ2-2|-
CATTLTENTGELFF
TGTGCCACCACATTGACAGAGAACACCGGGGAGCTGTTTTTT
>-|TRBV5-1|TRBJ2-7|TRBD1
CASSLPGQSKYEQYF
TGCGCCAGCAGCTTGCCGGGACAGAGCAAGTACGAGCAGTACTTC
>-|TRBV28|TRBJ2-3|TRBD2
CASSPTSGSLRTDTQYF
TGTGCCAGCAGCCCTACCAGCGGGAGCTTGAGGACAGATACGCAGTATTTT
>-|TRBV28|TRBJ2-7|-
CASSLSQGQQYF
TGTGCCAGCAGTTTATCACAGGGCCAGCAGTACTTC
>few|TRBV15|TRBJ2-1|TRBD2
CATSRDPRERQFF
TGTGCCACCAGCAGAGATCCGCGGGAGCGGCAGTTCTTC
>few|TRBV28|TRBJ2-4|TRBD2
CASSARGLAGVSIQYF
TGTGCCAGCTCAGCCAGGGGACTAGCGGGAGTATCCATTCAGTACTTC
>-|TRBV20-1|TRBJ1-6|-
CSARQGTNNSPLHF
TGCAGTGCTAGACAGGGGACTAATAATTCACCCCTCCACTTT
>many|TRBV20-1|TRBJ1-4|TRBD1
CSASRTGDEEKLFF
TGCAGTGCTAGCAGGACAGGAGATGAGGAAAAACTGTTTTTT
>few|TRBV3-1|TRBJ1-1|-
CASSPEGRSTEAFF
TGTGCCAGCAGCCCAGAGGGACGGAGCACTGAAGCTTTCTTT
>few|TRBV18|TRBJ2-7|TRBD2
CASSLQQAGGFAEQYF
TGTGCCAGCTCACTTCAACAAGCGGGGGGGTTCGCCGAGCAGTACTTC
>few|TRBV6-1|TRBJ2-1|-
CASRWGGTSYNEQFF
TGTGCCAGCAGGTGGGGCGGGACCTCCTACAATGAGCAGTTCTTC
>-|TRBV4-3|TRBJ1-1|-
CASSLTMDGNTEAFF
TGCGCCAGCAGCCTTACTATGGACGGGAACACTGAAGCTTTCTTT
>few|TRBV7-9|TRBJ2-7|-
CASSLWGASYEQYF
TGTGCCAGCAGCTTATGGGGTGCTTCCTACGAGCAGTACTTC
>few|TRBV7-8|TRBJ1-5|-
CASSLARRTRSNQPQHF
TGTGCCAGCAGCTTAGCGAGGAGGACCCGTAGCAATCAGCCCCAGCATTTT
>-|TRBV24-1|TRBJ2-3|TRBD1
CATSDMTGIGTDTQYF
TGTGCCACCAGTGACATGACAGGGATTGGTACAGATACGCAGTATTTT
>-|TRBV20-1|TRBJ2-2|-
CSAFDPRENTGELFF
TGCAGTGCGTTCGACCCGAGGGAGAACACCGGGGAGCTGTTTTTT
>-|TRBV7-7|TRBJ2-7|TRBD2
CASSALGLAAEQYF
TGTGCTAGCAGCGCACTCGGACTAGCAGCCGAGCAGTACTTC
>few|TRBV4-3|TRBJ2-5|-
CASSQETGYSSYQETQYF
TGCGCCAGCAGCCAAGAGACAGGTTATTCTTCGTACCAAGAGACCCAGTACTTC
>-|TRBV5-5|TRBJ2-7|-
CASSLWYLVRVEQYF
TGTGCCAGCAGCTTGTGGTATCTGGTCCGGGTCGAGCAGTACTTC
>many|TRBV5-1|TRBJ2-1|TRBD1
CASSPRTGSNEQFF
TGCGCCAGCAGCCCTAGGACAGGGTCCAATGAGCAGTTCTTC
>many|TRBV18|TRBJ2-6|-
CASSDLMGTSGANVLTF
TGTGCCAGCTCCGACCTAATGGGGACCTCTGGGGCCAACGTCCTGACTTTC
>many|TRBV12-3/TRBV12-4|TRBJ1-3|-
CASRSGGNTIYF
TGTGCCAGCAGGTCCGGTGGAAACACCATATATTTT
>few|TRBV29-1|TRBJ1-1|TRBD1
CSVRGQGVRAFF
TGCAGCGTCAGGGGACAGGGGGTGAGAGCTTTCTTT
>-|TRBV20-1|TRBJ1-6|-
CSAMQGWDSPLHF
TGCAGTGCTATGCAGGGGTGGGATTCACCCCTCCACTTT
>-|TRBV5-6|TRBJ1-1|TRBD1
CASSSRQGLVEAFF
TGTGCCAGCAGCTCCCGACAGGGATTAGTTGAAGCTTTCTTT
>-|TRBV5-1|TRBJ2-3|TRBD2
CASSSLAGVDDTQYF
TGCGCCAGCAGCTCCCTGGCGGGAGTTGATGATACGCAGTATTTT
>few|TRBV4-3|TRBJ2-1|-
CASSQDSRGGTVNNEQFF
TGCGCCAGCAGCCAAGACTCTCGTGGGGGGACAGTTAACAATGAGCAGTTCTTC
>-|TRBV5-5|TRBJ2-7|TRBD1
CASSFRTGPTYEQYF
TGTGCCAGCAGCTTTAGGACAGGGCCTACCTACGAGCAGTACTTC
>-|TRBV20-1|TRBJ2-3|-
CSAYLAATDTQYF
TGCAGTGCTTATTTAGCGGCTACAGATACGCAGTATTTT
>few|TRBV5-5|TRBJ2-7|-
CASSLAGDIDYEQYF
TGTGCCAGCAGCTTGGCCGGAGACATCGACTACGAGCAGTACTTC